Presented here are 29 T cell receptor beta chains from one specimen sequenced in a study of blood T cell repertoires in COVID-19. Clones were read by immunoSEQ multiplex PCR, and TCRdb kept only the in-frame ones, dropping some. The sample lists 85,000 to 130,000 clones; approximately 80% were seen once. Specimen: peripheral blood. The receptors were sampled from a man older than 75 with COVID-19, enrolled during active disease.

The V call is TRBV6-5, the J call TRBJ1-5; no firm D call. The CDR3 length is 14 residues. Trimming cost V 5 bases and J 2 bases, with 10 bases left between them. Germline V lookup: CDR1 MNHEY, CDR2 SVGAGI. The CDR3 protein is CASSPPGGNQPQHF. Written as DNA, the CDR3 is TGTGCCAGCAGTCCTCCGGGTGGCAATCAGCCCCAGCATTTT.

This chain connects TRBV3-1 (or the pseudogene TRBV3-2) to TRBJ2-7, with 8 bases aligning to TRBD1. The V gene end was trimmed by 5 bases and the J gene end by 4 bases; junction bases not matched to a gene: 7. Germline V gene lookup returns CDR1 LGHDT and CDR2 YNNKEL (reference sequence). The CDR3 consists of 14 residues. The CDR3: CASSFRQGYYEQYF. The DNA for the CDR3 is TGTGCCAGCAGCTTCCGACAGGGGTATTACGAGCAGTACTTC.

For the CDR3, the DNA is TGTGCCAGTAGTATATGGACAGGCGCCTACGAGCAGTACTTC. This codes for CASSIWTGAYEQYF. This sequence joins TRBV19 and TRBJ2-7; 7 nucleotides align to TRBD1. CDR3 size: 14 residues. Looked up from germline, CDR1 is LNHDA and CDR2 is SQIVND (reference sequence). The junction had 3 bases not matched to a gene; V was cut back by 2 bases and J by 2 bases.

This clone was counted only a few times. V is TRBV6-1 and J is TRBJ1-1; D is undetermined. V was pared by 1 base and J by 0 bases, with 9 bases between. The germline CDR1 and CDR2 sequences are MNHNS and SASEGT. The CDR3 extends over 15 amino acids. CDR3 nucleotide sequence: TGTGCCAGCAGTGAAGGCGGTTTCATGAACACTGAAGCTTTCTTT. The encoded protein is CASSEGGFMNTEAFF.

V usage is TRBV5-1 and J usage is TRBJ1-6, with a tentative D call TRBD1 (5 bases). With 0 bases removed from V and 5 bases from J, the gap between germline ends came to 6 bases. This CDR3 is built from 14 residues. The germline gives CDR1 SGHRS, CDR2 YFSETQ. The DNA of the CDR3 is TGCGCCAGCAGCTTGGGGACAAATAATTCACCCCTCCACTTT. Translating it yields CASSLGTNNSPLHF. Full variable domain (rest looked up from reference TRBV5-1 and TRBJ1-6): KAGVTQTPRYLIKTRGQQVTLSCSPISGHRSVSWYQQTPGQGLQFLFEYFSETQRNKGNFPGRFSGRQFSNSRSEMNVSTLELGDSALYLCASSLGTNNSPLHFGNGTRLTVT.

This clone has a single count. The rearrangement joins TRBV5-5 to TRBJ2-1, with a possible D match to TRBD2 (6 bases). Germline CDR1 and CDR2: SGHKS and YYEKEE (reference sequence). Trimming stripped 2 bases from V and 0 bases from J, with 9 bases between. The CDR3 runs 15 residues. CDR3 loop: CASSFIGSSYNEQFF. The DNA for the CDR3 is TGTGCCAGCAGCTTCATCGGGAGCTCCTACAATGAGCAGTTCTTC.

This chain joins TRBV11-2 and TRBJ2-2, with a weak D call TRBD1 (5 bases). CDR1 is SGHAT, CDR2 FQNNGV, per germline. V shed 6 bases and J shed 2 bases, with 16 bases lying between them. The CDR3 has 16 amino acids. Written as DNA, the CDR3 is TGTGCCAGCAGGACGAGGCTAGGGGATAACACCGGGGAGCTGTTTTTT. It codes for CASRTRLGDNTGELFF.

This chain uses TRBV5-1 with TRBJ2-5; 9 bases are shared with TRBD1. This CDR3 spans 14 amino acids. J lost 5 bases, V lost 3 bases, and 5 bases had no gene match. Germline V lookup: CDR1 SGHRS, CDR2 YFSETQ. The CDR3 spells CASSWGQGRETQYF. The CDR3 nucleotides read TGCGCCAGCAGCTGGGGACAGGGTCGGGAGACCCAGTACTTC. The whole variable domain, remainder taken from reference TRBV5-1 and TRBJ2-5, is KAGVTQTPRYLIKTRGQQVTLSCSPISGHRSVSWYQQTPGQGLQFLFEYFSETQRNKGNFPGRFSGRQFSNSRSEMNVSTLELGDSALYLCASSWGQGRETQYFGPGTRLLVL.

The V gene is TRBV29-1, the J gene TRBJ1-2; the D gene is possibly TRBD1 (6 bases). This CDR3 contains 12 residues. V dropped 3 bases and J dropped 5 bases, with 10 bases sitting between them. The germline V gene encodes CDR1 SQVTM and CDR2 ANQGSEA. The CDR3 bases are TGCAGCGTTGATGGACAGTCATATGGCTACACCTTC. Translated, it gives CSVDGQSYGYTF.

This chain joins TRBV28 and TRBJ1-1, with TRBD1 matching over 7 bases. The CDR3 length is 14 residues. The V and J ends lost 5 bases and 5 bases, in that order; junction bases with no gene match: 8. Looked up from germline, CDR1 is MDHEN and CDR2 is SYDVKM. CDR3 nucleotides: TGTGCCAGCAGTCGACGGGACAGAAAAACTGAAGCTTTCTTT. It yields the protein CASSRRDRKTEAFF.

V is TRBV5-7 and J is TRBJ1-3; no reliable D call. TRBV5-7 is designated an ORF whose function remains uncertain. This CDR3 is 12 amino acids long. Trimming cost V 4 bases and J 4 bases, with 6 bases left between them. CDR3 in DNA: TGTGCCAGCAGCATGTCGGGAAACACCATATATTTT. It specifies CASSMSGNTIYF.

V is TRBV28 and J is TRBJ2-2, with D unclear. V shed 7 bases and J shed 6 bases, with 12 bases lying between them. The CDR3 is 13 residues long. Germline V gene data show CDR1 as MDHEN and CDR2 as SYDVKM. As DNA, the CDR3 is TGTGCCAGCACCTCGACTCCCGCCGGGGAGCTGTTTTTT. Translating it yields CASTSTPAGELFF.

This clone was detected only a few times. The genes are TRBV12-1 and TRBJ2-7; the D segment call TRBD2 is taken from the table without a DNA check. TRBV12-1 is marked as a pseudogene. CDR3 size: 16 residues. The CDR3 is CASSPTSGRALCEQYF. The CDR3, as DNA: TGTGCCAGCAGCCCAACTAGCGGGAGGGCCCTCTGCGAGCAGTACTTC.

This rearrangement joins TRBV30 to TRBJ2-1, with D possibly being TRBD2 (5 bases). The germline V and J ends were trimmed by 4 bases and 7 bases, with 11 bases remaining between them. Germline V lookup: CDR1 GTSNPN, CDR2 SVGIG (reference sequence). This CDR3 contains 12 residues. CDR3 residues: CAWTRTGNEQFF. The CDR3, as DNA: TGTGCCTGGACCCGTACGGGGAATGAGCAGTTCTTC.

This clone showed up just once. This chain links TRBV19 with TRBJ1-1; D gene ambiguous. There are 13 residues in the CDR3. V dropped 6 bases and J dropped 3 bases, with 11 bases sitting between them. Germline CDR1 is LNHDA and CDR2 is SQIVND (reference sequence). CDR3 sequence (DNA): TGTGCCAGTAGGAGGAACGCGGACACTGAAGCTTTCTTT. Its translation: CASRRNADTEAFF.

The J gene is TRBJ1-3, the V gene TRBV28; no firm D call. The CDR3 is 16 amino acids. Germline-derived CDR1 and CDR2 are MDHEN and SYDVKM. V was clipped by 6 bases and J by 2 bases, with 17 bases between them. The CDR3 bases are TGTGCCAGCAGGCTAGCTACAAGGAATACTGGAAACACCATATATTTT. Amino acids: CASRLATRNTGNTIYF.

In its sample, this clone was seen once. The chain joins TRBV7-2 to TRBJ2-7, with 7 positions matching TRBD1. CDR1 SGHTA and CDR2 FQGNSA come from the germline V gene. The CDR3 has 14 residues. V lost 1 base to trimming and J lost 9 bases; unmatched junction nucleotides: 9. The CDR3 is CASSLGGFAGGQYF. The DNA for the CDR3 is TGTGCCAGCAGCTTAGGAGGGTTCGCAGGGGGGCAGTACTTC.

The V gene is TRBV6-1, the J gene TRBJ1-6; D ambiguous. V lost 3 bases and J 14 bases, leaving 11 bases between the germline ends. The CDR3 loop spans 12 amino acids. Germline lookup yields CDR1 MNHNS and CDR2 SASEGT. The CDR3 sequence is CASSDRYLTLHF. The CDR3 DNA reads TGTGCCAGCAGTGACAGATACCTCACCCTCCACTTT.

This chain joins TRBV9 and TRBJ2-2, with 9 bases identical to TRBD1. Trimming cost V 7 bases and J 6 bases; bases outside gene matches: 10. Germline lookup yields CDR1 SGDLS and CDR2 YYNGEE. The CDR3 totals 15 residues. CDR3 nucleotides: TGTGCCAGCCAACAGGGGGCTGGAACCCCCGGGGAGCTGTTTTTT. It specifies CASQQGAGTPGELFF.

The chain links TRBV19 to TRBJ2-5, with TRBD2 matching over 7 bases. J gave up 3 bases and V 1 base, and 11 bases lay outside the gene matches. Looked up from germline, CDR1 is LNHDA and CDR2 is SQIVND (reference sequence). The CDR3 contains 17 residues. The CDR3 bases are TGTGCCAGTAGTATAGGGCCGTTTGGGCTAGCGGAAGAGACCCAGTACTTC. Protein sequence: CASSIGPFGLAEETQYF.

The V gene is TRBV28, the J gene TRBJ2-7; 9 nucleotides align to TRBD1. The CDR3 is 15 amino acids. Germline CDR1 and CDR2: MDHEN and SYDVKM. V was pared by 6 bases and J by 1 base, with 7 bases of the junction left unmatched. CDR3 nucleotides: TGTGCCAGCAGACAACAGGGGGCCGCGTCCTACGAGCAGTACTTC. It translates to CASRQQGAASYEQYF.

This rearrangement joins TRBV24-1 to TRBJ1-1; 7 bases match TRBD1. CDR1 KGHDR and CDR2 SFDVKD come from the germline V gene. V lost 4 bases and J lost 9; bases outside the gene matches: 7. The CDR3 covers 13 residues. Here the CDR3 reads CATSERQGTKAFF. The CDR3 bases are TGTGCCACCAGTGAACGACAGGGAACTAAAGCTTTCTTT.

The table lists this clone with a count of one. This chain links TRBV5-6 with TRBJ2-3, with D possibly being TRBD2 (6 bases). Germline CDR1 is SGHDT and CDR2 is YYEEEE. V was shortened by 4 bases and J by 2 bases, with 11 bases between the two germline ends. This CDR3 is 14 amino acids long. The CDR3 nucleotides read TGTGCCAGCAGCGAGGAGCGGGTCACAGATACGCAGTATTTT. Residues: CASSEERVTDTQYF.

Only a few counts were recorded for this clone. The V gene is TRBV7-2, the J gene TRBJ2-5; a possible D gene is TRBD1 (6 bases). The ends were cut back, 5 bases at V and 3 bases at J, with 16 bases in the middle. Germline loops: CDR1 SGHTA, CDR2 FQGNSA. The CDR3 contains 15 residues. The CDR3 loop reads CASSVVQGFEETQYF. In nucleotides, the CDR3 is TGTGCCAGCAGCGTCGTGCAGGGGTTTGAAGAGACCCAGTACTTC. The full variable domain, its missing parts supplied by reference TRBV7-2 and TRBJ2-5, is GAGVSQSPSNKVTEKGKDVELRCDPISGHTALYWYRQSLGQGLEFLIYFQGNSAPDKSGLPSDRFSAERTGGSVSTLTIQRTQQEDSAVYLCASSVVQGFEETQYFGPGTRLLVL.

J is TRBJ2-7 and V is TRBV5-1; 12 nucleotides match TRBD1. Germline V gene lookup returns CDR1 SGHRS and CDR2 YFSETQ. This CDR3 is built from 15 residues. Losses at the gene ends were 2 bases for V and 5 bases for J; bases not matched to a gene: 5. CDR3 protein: CASSLRGQGADEQYF. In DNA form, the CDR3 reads TGCGCCAGCAGCTTACGGGGACAGGGGGCGGACGAGCAGTACTTC. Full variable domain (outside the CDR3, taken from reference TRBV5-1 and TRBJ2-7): KAGVTQTPRYLIKTRGQQVTLSCSPISGHRSVSWYQQTPGQGLQFLFEYFSETQRNKGNFPGRFSGRQFSNSRSEMNVSTLELGDSALYLCASSLRGQGADEQYFGPGTRLTVT.

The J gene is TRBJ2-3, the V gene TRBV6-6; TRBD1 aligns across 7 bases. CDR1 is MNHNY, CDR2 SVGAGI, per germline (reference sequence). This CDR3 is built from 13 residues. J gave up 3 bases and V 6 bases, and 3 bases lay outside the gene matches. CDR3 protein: CASRIQGTDTQYF. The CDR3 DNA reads TGTGCCAGCAGAATACAGGGGACAGATACGCAGTATTTT.

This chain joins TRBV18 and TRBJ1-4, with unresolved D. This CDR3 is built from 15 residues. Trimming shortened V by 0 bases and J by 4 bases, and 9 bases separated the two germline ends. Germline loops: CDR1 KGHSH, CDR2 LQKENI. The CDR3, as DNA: TGTGCCAGCTCACCACCGGAGACGCTTAATGAAAAACTGTTTTTT. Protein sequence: CASSPPETLNEKLFF.

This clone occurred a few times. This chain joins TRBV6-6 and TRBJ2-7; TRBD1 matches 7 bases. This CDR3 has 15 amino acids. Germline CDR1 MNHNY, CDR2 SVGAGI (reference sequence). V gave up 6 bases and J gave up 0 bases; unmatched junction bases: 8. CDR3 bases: TGTGCCAGCAGCCCTCTGACAGGGAGCTCCTACGAGCAGTACTTC. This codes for CASSPLTGSSYEQYF.

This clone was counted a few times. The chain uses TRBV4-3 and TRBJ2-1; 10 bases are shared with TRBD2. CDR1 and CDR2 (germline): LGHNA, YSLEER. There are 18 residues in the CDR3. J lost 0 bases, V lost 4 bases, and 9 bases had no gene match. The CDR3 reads CASSLGTSGTSSYNEQFF. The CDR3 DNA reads TGCGCCAGCAGCCTTGGAACTAGCGGGACCAGCTCCTACAATGAGCAGTTCTTC.